Below, 17 T cell receptor beta chains from the same sample are listed, as sequenced in a study of human T cells and chemical hapten exposure. Time point described: patch test 1, 2 weeks after DPC sensitization. Treatment given: therapeutic diphenylcyclopropenone sensitization with weekly scalp DPC. TCRdb reprocessed the RACE reads via MiXCR and lists one record per CDR3 protein. The sample holds 350,000 or so distinct CDR3 sequences, around 6.9% seen once. Sequenced here: whole blood, sampled in connection with sensitization to the hapten diphenylcyclopropenone (DPC). The source of these receptors is a woman aged 18-35 years with alopecia areata. Some clones in this sample may be carry-over from other donors' samples.

The sample holds a few counts of this clonotype. The gene calls are TRBV5-1 and TRBJ2-7, with 9 bases lining up with TRBD1. The V and J ends lost 0 bases and 6 bases, in that order; junction bases with no gene match: 1. The CDR3 runs 13 residues. Germline V lookup: CDR1 SGHRS, CDR2 YFSETQ. The CDR3 nucleotides read TGCGCCAGCAGCTTGGAACAGGGGGCCGAGCAGTACTTC. Residues: CASSLEQGAEQYF.

This clonotype was counted only a few times. The chain employs TRBV6-2 or TRBV6-3 and TRBJ2-7; perhaps TRBD1 as D (6 bases). CDR3 size: 16 residues. Trimming stripped 5 bases from V and 0 bases from J, with 17 bases between. Germline V gene data show CDR1 as MNHEY and CDR2 as SVGEGT. CDR3: CASSLLRQAISYEQYF. DNA of the CDR3: TGTGCCAGCAGTCTTCTTCGACAGGCCATCTCCTACGAGCAGTACTTC.

CDR3 DNA: TGTGCCAGCAGTGAAGGGGGGTGGGAGCAGTACTTC. Protein sequence: CASSEGGWEQYF. V usage is TRBV6-1 and J usage is TRBJ2-7; D possibly matches TRBD1 or TRBD2 (5 bases each). Trimming took 1 base from V and 7 from J, leaving 8 bases between them. Germline values: CDR1 MNHNS, CDR2 SASEGT. The CDR3 is 12 amino acids.

J is TRBJ2-7 and V is TRBV5-4; D may be TRBD1 or TRBD2 (6 bases each). Between the trimmed V and J ends, which lost 4 bases and 4 bases, there was a span of 18 bases. Germline V lookup: CDR1 SGHNT, CDR2 YYREEE (reference sequence). The length of the CDR3 is 15 residues. CDR3 protein: CASSQPTRGDYEQYF. The CDR3 coding sequence is TGTGCCAGCAGCCAACCGACAAGGGGGGATTACGAGCAGTACTTC.

This chain links TRBV7-2 with TRBJ2-2, with D possibly matching TRBD1 (5 bases). The V gene's germline CDR1 is SGHTA and CDR2 FQGNSA. V lost 5 bases to trimming and J lost 4 bases, with 26 bases between them. The CDR3 contains 19 residues. CDR3 nucleotides: TGTGCCAGCAGCCCGAAAACATGGGTAGCAGGGATAAGCACCGGGGAGCTGTTTTTT. It specifies CASSPKTWVAGISTGELFF.

In its sample, this clonotype was seen a few times. The gene calls are TRBV19 and TRBJ2-7; perhaps TRBD1 as D (6 bases). Trimming pared 3 bases from V and 2 bases from J, leaving 8 bases between. Germline CDR1 reads LNHDA; CDR2 reads SQIVND (reference sequence). The CDR3 length is 13 residues. The CDR3 DNA reads as TGTGCCAGTAGTATCCGGACAGCCTACGAGCAGTACTTC. It codes for CASSIRTAYEQYF.

This clonotype occurred a few times. The CDR3 sequence is CASSHVLDGVETQYF. CDR3 coding DNA: TGCGCCAGCAGCCATGTACTAGACGGGGTAGAGACCCAGTACTTC. The chain recombines TRBV4-3 with TRBJ2-5, with D perhaps TRBD2 (5 bases). The germline V and J ends were trimmed by 3 bases and 4 bases, with 15 bases remaining between them. Per the germline V gene, CDR1 is LGHNA and CDR2 is YSLEER. This CDR3 contains 15 residues.

This clonotype was detected a few times. The CDR3 coding sequence is TGTGCCAGCATCCCTGGCCCAGGCCTCGTCGACCGTGGCTACACCTTC. This encodes CASIPGPGLVDRGYTF. The gene calls are TRBV7-8 and TRBJ1-2; no firm D call. Germline CDR1 reads SGHVS; CDR2 reads FQNEAQ. With 7 bases removed from V and 7 bases from J, the gap between germline ends came to 25 bases. The CDR3 extends over 16 amino acids.

The chain employs TRBV29-1 and TRBJ1-3; 7 bases align to TRBD1. The CDR3 is 13 residues long. Trimming took 5 bases from V and 2 from J; bases not matched to a gene: 3. Per the germline V gene, CDR1 is SQVTM and CDR2 is ANQGSEA. The CDR3 DNA sequence: TGCAGCGTTTATCAGGGGGCTGGAAACACCATATATTTT. Amino acids: CSVYQGAGNTIYF.

This clonotype was counted at least ten times. V is TRBV6-5 and J is TRBJ2-2; D gene ambiguous. This CDR3 spans 14 amino acids. The germline gives CDR1 MNHEY, CDR2 SVGAGI. The germline V and J ends were trimmed by 0 bases and 6 bases, with 8 bases remaining between them. In DNA, the CDR3 is TGTGCCAGCAGTTACTCGATGAAATCCGGGGAGCTGTTTTTT. It yields the protein CASSYSMKSGELFF.

The chain has TRBV28 and TRBJ2-7; 10 bases fit TRBD1. Per germline, CDR1 MDHEN and CDR2 SYDVKM. The CDR3 totals 17 residues. Trimming removed 6 bases from V and 0 bases from J; junction bases left unmatched: 11. The CDR3 DNA is TGTGCCAGCAGCGTTGGGACAGGGGTGTTGAGCTCCTACGAGCAGTACTTC. Translating it yields CASSVGTGVLSSYEQYF.

This clonotype was counted only a few times. This chain uses TRBV6-5 with TRBJ2-5; maybe TRBD1 (5 bases). Germline values: CDR1 MNHEY, CDR2 SVGAGI. CDR3 length: 16 residues. Trimming left V 0 bases short and J 5 bases short, with 16 bases between. The DNA of the CDR3 is TGTGCCAGCAGTTACTCCATCGAAGGGGTAGGGGAGACCCAGTACTTC. This codes for CASSYSIEGVGETQYF.

At least ten counts were recorded for this clonotype. The gene calls are TRBV7-9 and TRBJ2-7; TRBD2 agrees at 9 bases. The CDR3 consists of 15 residues. With V trimmed by 3 bases and J by 0 bases, 3 bases remained unmatched. The germline CDR1 and CDR2 sequences are SEHNR and FQNEAQ (reference sequence). CDR3 sequence (DNA): TGTGCCAGCAGCTTTGCGGGGGGGCCCTCCTACGAGCAGTACTTC. Amino acid sequence: CASSFAGGPSYEQYF.

This clonotype has more than one count but fewer than ten. V and J are TRBV6-2 or TRBV6-3 and TRBJ1-1; D is uncertain. The CDR3 runs to 13 residues. V lost 8 bases and J lost 4, with 14 bases in between. The V gene's germline CDR1 is MNHEY and CDR2 SVGEGT. CDR3 nucleotide sequence: TGTGCCAGCGGTCAGACCCCCTCCACTGAAGCTTTCTTT. Translation gives CASGQTPSTEAFF.

This clonotype has a handful of counts. The chain links TRBV6-1 to TRBJ2-4; 10 nucleotides agree with TRBD1. V shed 6 bases and J 6 bases; nucleotides not matched to a gene: 5. There are 14 residues in the CDR3. CDR1 is MNHNS, CDR2 SASEGT, per germline. The CDR3 here is CASRWGTGVNIQYF. In nucleotides, the CDR3 is TGTGCCAGCAGGTGGGGGACAGGGGTAAACATTCAGTACTTC.

This sequence joins TRBV11-2 and TRBJ2-3; D is undetermined. V was cut by 4 bases and J by 8 bases, with 13 bases left in between. Germline CDR1 SGHAT, CDR2 FQNNGV. This CDR3 comprises 13 residues. CDR3 bases: TGTGCCAGCAGCTCTCTCGATCTGATTACGCAGTATTTT. It translates to CASSSLDLITQYF.

About this clonotype: Just one base apart from a much larger clone, this may be a read error. The chain employs TRBV27 and TRBJ2-3; D is perhaps TRBD2 (5 bases). Germline V gene sequence: CDR1 MNHEY, CDR2 SMNVEV (reference sequence). The V end lost 8 bases, the J end lost 4 bases, and 16 bases lay between the germline ends. There are 14 residues in the CDR3. The CDR3 spells CASGDISSSDTQYF. The CDR3 bases are TGTGCCAGCGGCGATATATCTAGCTCAGATACGCAGTATTTT.